The entry that follows covers one T cell receptor beta chain sequence. Its antigen is currently unknown. Donors showed nominal health when sampled, although they likely had unrecorded immune exposures. Amplification used 60 Vbeta primers and 13 Jbeta primers. Data came from immunoSEQ multiplex PCR; TCRdb stores just in-frame clones and leaves some out. The sample contains over 95,000 clones, 76% of which appear only once. This record belongs to a study of cytomegalovirus exposure and HLA in healthy donors. Study conclusions and caveats: Later analysis identified several of the most significant clusters that appeared linked to common viral pathogens. It has been reported that TCR beta sequences accurately predicted the HLA-A and HLA-B alleles of most subjects. The authors enumerated 180 or so TCR beta chains as linked to cytomegalovirus.

J gave up 7 bases and V 4 bases, and 6 bases lay outside the gene matches. The CDR3 is 14 residues long. Germline CDR1 SGHRS, CDR2 YFSETQ. Material: PBMCs. This TCR was recovered from a woman in her 40s in good health and CMV-seropositive. The chain uses TRBV5-1 and TRBJ1-5, with TRBD1 matching over 9 bases. CDR3 region: CASSPGTGLQPQHF. The CDR3 DNA reads as TGCGCCAGCAGCCCCGGGACAGGGCTCCAGCCCCAGCATTTT.